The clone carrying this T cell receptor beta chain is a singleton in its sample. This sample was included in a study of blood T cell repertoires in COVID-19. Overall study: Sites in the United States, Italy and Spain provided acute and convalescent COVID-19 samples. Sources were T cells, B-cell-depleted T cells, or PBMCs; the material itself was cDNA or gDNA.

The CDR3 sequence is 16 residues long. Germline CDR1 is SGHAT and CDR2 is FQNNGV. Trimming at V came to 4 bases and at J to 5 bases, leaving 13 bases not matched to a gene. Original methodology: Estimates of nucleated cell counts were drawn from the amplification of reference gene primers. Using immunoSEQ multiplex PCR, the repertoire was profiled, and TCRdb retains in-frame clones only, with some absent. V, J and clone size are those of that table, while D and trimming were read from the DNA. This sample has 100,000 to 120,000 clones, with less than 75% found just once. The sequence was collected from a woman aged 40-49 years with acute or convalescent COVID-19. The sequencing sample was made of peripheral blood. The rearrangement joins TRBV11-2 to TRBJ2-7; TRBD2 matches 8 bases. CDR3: CASSWISSRGGHEQYF. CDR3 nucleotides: TGTGCCAGCAGCTGGATCTCTAGCCGGGGGGGCCACGAGCAGTACTTC.